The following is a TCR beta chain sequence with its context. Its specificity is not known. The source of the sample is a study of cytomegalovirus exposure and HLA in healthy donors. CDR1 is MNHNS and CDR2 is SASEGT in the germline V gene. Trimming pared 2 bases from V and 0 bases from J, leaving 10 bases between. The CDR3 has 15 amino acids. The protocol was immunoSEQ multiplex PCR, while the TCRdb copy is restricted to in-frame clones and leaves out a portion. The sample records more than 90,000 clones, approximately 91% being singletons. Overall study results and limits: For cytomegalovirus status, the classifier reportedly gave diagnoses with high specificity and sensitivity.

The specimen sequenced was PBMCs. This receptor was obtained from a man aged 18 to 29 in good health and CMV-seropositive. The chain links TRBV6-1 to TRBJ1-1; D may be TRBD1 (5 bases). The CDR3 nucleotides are TGTGCCAGCAGTGAACAGGGCCAACTGAACACTGAAGCTTTCTTT. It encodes CASSEQGQLNTEAFF.